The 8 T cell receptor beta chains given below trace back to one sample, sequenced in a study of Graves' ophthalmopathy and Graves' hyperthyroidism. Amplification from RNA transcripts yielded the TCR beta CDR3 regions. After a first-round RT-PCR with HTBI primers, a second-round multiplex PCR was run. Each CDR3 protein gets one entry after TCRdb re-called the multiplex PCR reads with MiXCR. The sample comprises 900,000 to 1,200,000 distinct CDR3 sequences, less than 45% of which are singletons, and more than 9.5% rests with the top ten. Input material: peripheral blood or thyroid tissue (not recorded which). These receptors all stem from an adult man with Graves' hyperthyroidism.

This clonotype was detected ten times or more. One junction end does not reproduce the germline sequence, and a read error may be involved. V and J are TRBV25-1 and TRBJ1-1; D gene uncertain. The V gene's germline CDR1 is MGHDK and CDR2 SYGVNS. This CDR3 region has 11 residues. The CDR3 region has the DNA TGTGCCAGCAGTGAAGGATGGGAACGGCTTTTT. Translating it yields CASSEGWERLF.

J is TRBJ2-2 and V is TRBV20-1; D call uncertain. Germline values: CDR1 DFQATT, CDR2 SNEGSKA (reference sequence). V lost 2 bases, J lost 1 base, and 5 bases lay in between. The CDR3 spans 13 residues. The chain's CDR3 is CSARHGNTGELFF. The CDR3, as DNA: TGCAGTGCTAGACACGGGAACACCGGGGAGCTGTTTTTT.

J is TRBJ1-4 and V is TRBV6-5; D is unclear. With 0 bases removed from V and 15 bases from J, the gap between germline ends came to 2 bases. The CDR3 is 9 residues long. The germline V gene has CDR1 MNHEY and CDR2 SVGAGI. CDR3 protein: CASSYSMFF. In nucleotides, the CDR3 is TGTGCCAGCAGTTACTCGATGTTTTTT.

The CDR3 reads CATLEVRERINQPQHF. The CDR3 DNA is TGTGCCACCCTGGAGGTGAGGGAGAGAATCAATCAGCCCCAGCATTTT. J is TRBJ1-5 and V is TRBV19; no firm D call. V was trimmed by 10 bases and J by 3 bases, leaving 22 bases between them. The CDR3 length is 16 residues. CDR1 is LNHDA, CDR2 SQIVND, per germline (reference sequence).

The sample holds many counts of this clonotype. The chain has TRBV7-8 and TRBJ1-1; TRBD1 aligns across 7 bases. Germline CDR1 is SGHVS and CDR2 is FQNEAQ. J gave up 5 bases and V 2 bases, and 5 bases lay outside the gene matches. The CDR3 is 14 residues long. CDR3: CASSLKGGQTEAFF. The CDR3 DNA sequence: TGTGCCAGCAGCTTAAAAGGGGGCCAAACTGAAGCTTTCTTT.

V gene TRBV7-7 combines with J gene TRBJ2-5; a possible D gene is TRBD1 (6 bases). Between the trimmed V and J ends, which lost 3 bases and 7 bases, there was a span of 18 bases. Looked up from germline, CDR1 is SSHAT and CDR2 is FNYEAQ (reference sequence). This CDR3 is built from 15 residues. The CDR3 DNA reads TGTGCCAGCAGCTTCTCGGCAGGACAGAAAGGGACCCAGTACTTC. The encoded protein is CASSFSAGQKGTQYF.

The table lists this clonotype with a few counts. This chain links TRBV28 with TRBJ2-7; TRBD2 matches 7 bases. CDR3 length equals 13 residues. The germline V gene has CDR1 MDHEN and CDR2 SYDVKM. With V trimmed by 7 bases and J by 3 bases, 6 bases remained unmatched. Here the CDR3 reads CASTSGVIYEQYF. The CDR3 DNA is TGTGCCAGCACAAGCGGGGTAATCTACGAGCAGTACTTC.

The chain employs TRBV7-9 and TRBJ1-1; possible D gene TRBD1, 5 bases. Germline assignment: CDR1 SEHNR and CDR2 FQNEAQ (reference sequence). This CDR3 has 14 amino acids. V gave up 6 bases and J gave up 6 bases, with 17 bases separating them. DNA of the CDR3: TGTGCCAGCAGTCCTCCGAGGGGTAACTCTGAAGCTTTCTTT. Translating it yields CASSPPRGNSEAFF.